The 8 T cell receptor beta chains listed next were all sequenced from one sample in a study of T-cell reconstitution after alpha-beta-depleted transplantation in children (dated by TCRdb to 2016 to 2017). What this sample's treatment or condition label stands for: allogeneic hematopoietic cell transplantation with graft depleted of TCRalphabeta T cells and CD19 B cells. Libraries were built with PCR. The sequencer was an Illumina HiSeq 2500. Molecular barcoding was employed in the preparation of TCR libraries, with unique molecular identifiers being used to normalize TCRbeta repertoire quantification. TCRdb passed the public sequencing reads through fastp at Q25 and MiXCR, retaining productive beta sequences. Under each unique CDR3 protein, matching rows form one entry showing the most common genes and DNA. The sample table lists around 450,000 distinct CDR3 sequences, approximately 41% of them with a count of one. Under 35% of the sample belongs to the ten largest clones.

This specimen was PBMCs, taken before TCRalphabeta/CD19-depleted stem cell transplant. All receptors derive from a girl aged 2-10 years with aplastic anemia, due to receive a stem cell transplant.

J is TRBJ1-2 and V is TRBV20-1; D gene uncertain. This CDR3 contains 9 residues. With 3 bases removed from V and 7 bases from J, the gap between germline ends came to 3 bases. Germline assignment: CDR1 DFQATT and CDR2 SNEGSKA (reference sequence). The CDR3 spells CSASGGYTF. CDR3 DNA sequence: TGCAGTGCTAGCGGTGGCTACACCTTC.

This clonotype was counted a single time. The chain's CDR3 is CASSPIQGRGTEAFF. The CDR3 bases are TGTGCCAGCAGCCCCATACAGGGCCGCGGCACTGAAGCTTTCTTT. V is TRBV7-9 and J is TRBJ1-1; D is possibly TRBD1 (6 bases). The V gene lost 5 bases and the J gene lost 4 bases, with 17 bases spanning the gap. The CDR3 is 15 residues long. CDR1 and CDR2 (germline): SEHNR, FQNEAQ (reference sequence).

V usage is TRBV20-1 and J usage is TRBJ1-2; D remains ambiguous. This CDR3 is 12 amino acids long. The germline V and J ends were trimmed by 6 bases and 3 bases, with 11 bases remaining between them. Looked up from germline, CDR1 is DFQATT and CDR2 is SNEGSKA (reference sequence). CDR3: CSAGRRDYGYTF. As DNA, the CDR3 is TGCAGTGCGGGCCGGAGAGACTATGGCTACACCTTC.

This clonotype was found many times. The rearrangement links TRBV5-1 to TRBJ1-5; D is ambiguous. The V gene lost 4 bases and the J gene lost 0 bases, with 8 bases spanning the gap. CDR1 and CDR2 from the germline V gene are SGHRS and YFSETQ. The CDR3 has 14 residues. CDR3 coding DNA: TGCGCCAGCAGCCCCAGACCTAGCAATCAGCCCCAGCATTTT. Protein: CASSPRPSNQPQHF.

The chain joins TRBV4-1 to TRBJ1-4; unclear D gene. Germline lookup yields CDR1 MGHRA and CDR2 YSYEKL. Trimming took 1 base from V and 4 from J, leaving 13 bases between them. The CDR3 is made up of 16 amino acids. The CDR3 DNA follows: TGCGCCAGCAGCCAAGCTGGAGGGAGACTTAATGAAAAACTGTTTTTT. Translated: CASSQAGGRLNEKLFF.

The chain employs TRBV7-2 and TRBJ2-1, with D hard to call. The germline V gene has CDR1 SGHTA and CDR2 FQGNSA. The CDR3 loop spans 14 amino acids. Trimming removed 5 bases at V and 4 bases at J, with 12 bases between. The CDR3 loop is CASSPPLGYNEQFF. The CDR3 DNA reads as TGTGCCAGCAGCCCCCCGTTAGGGTACAATGAGCAGTTCTTC.

This chain joins TRBV2 and TRBJ2-5; a weak D match, TRBD1 (7 bases). The CDR3 is 15 amino acids. From germline, CDR1 is SNHLY and CDR2 FYNNEI. V was cut by 6 bases and J by 2 bases, with 16 bases left in between. This chain's CDR3 is CASREGAFWQETQYF. CDR3 sequence (DNA): TGTGCCAGCAGGGAGGGGGCGTTCTGGCAAGAGACCCAGTACTTC. The whole variable domain, filled in from reference TRBV2 and TRBJ2-5, reads EPEVTQTPSHQVTQMGQEVILRCVPISNHLYFYWYRQILGQKVEFLVSFYNNEISEKSEIFDDQFSVERPDGSNFTLKIRSTKLEDSAMYFCASREGAFWQETQYFGPGTRLLVL.

The CDR3 DNA is TGTGCCAGCAGGCTGTCCGGTCTTTACAATGAGCAGTTCTTC. Translated, it gives CASRLSGLYNEQFF. The V and J genes are TRBV6-1 and TRBJ2-1, with D unclear. V was shortened by 6 bases and J by 4 bases, with 13 bases between the two germline ends. The V gene's germline CDR1 is MNHNS and CDR2 SASEGT. The CDR3 spans 14 residues.